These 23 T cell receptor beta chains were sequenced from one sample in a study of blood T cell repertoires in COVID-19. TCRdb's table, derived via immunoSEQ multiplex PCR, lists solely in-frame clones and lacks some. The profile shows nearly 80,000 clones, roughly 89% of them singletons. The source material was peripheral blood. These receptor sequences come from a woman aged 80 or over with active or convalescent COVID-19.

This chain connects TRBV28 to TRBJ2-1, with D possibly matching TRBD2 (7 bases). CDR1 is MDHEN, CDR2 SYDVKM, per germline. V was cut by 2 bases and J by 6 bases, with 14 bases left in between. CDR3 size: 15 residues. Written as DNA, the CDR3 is TGTGCCAGCAGTTTAGCCGGACTAGGGGGCAATGAGCAGTTCTTC. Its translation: CASSLAGLGGNEQFF.

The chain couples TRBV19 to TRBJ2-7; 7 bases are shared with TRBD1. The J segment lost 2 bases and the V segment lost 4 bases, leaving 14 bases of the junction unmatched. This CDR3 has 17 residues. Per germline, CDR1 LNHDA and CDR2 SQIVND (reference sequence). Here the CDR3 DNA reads TGTGCCAGTAGTAGGATGTTTGGGACAGCCGATACCTACGAGCAGTACTTC. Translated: CASSRMFGTADTYEQYF.

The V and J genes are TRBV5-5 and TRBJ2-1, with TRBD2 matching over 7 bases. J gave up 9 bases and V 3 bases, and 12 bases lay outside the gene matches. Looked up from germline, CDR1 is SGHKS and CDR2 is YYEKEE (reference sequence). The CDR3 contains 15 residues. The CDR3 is CASSWRASGEGEQFF. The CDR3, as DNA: TGTGCCAGCAGCTGGAGGGCTAGCGGCGAAGGTGAGCAGTTCTTC.

The CDR3 DNA reads TGTGCCAGCAGCTTAGCGCGGCTAGCGGGGGAGCAGTTCTTC. Residues: CASSLARLAGEQFF. The chain is built from TRBV7-8 and TRBJ2-1; TRBD2 matches at 9 bases. From germline, CDR1 is SGHVS and CDR2 FQNEAQ. The length of the CDR3 is 14 residues. V lost 0 bases to trimming and J lost 10 bases; unmatched junction nucleotides: 4.

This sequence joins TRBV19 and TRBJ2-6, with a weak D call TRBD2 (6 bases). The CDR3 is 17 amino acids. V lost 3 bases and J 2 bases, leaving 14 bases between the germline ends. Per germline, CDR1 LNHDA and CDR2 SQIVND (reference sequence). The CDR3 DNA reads TGTGCCAGTAGTATGGGGACTGTCCGAACTGGGGCCAACGTCCTGACTTTC. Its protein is CASSMGTVRTGANVLTF.

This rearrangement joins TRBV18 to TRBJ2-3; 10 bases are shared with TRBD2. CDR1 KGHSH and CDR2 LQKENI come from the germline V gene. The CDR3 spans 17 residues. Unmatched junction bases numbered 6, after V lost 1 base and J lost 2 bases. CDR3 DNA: TGTGCCAGCTCACCACTGGCAGGACTAGCGGTCACAGATACGCAGTATTTT. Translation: CASSPLAGLAVTDTQYF.

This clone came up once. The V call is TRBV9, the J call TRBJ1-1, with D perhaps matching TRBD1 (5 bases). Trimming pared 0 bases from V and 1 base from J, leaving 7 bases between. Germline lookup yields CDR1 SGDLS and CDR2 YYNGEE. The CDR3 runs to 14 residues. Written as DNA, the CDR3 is TGTGCCAGCAGCGTAGGACAGAGGAACACTGAAGCTTTCTTT. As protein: CASSVGQRNTEAFF.

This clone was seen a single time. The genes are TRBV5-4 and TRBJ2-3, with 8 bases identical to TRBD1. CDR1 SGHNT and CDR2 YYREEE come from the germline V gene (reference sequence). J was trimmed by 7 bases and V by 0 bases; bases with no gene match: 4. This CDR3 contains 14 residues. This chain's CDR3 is CASSLGRGPNTQYF. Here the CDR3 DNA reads TGTGCCAGCAGCTTGGGCAGGGGGCCAAATACGCAGTATTTT. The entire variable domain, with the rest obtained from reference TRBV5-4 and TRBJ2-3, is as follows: ETGVTQSPTHLIKTRGQQVTLRCSSQSGHNTVSWYQQALGQGPQFIFQYYREEENGRGNFPPRFSGLQFPNYSSELNVNALELDDSALYLCASSLGRGPNTQYFGPGTRLTVL.

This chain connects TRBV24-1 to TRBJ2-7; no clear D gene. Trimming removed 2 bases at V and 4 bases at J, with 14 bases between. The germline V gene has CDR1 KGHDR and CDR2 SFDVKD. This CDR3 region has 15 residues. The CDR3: CATSDSTLSGYEQYF. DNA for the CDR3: TGTGCCACCAGTGATTCTACCCTCTCGGGTTACGAGCAGTACTTC.

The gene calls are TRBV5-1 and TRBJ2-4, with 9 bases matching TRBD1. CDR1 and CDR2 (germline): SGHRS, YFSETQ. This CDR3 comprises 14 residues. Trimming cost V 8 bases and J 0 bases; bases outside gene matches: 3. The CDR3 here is CASSTGGAKNIQYF. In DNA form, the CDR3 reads TGCGCCAGTTCGACAGGGGGAGCCAAAAACATTCAGTACTTC.

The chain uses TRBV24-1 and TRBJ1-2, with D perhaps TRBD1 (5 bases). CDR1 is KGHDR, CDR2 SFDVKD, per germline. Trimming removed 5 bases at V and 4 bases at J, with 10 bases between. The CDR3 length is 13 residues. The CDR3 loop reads CATSVDSSYGYTF. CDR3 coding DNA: TGTGCCACCAGTGTAGACAGCAGCTATGGCTACACCTTC.

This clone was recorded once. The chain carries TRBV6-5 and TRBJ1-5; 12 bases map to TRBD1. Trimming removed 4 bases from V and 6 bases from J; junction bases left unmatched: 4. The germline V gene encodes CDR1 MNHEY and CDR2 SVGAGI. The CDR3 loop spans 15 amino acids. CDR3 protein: CASSSGTGGVQPQHF. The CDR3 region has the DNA TGTGCCAGCAGTTCCGGGACAGGGGGCGTTCAGCCCCAGCATTTT.

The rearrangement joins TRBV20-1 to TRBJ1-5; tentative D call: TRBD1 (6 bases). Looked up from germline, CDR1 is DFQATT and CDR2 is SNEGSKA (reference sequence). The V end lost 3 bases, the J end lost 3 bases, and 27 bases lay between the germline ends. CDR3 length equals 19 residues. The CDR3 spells CSASGGVRSSGGNNQPQHF. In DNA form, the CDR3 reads TGCAGTGCTAGTGGAGGGGTGCGGAGTTCGGGGGGCAACAATCAGCCCCAGCATTTT.

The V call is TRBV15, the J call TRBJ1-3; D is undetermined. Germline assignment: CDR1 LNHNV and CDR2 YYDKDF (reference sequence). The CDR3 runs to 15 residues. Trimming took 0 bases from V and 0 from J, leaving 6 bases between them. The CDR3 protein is CATSRDSASGNTIYF. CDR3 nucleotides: TGTGCCACCAGCAGAGATAGCGCCTCTGGAAACACCATATATTTT.

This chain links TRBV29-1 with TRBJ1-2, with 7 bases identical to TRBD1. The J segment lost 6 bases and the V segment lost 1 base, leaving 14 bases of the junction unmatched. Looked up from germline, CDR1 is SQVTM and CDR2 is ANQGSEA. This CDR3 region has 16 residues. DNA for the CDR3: TGCAGCGTTGAAGGGAGCGACAGGGCTCCGTACGATGGCTACACCTTC. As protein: CSVEGSDRAPYDGYTF. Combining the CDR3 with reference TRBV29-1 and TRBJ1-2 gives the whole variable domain SAVISQKPSRDICQRGTSLTIQCQVDSQVTMMFWYRQQPGQSLTLIATANQGSEATYESGFVIDKFPISRPNLTFSTLTVSNMSPEDSSIYLCSVEGSDRAPYDGYTFGSGTRLTVV.

The CDR3 protein is CASSSSRTEAFF. The CDR3, as DNA: TGTGCCAGCAGCTCCTCCCGCACTGAAGCTTTCTTT. The chain links TRBV5-4 to TRBJ1-1, with D hard to call. This CDR3 spans 12 amino acids. Trimming stripped 3 bases from V and 4 bases from J, with 7 bases between. Germline loops: CDR1 SGHNT, CDR2 YYREEE (reference sequence).

CDR3 region: CASSIQGTPGNTIYF. Written as DNA, the CDR3 is TGCGCCAGCAGTATACAGGGAACCCCTGGAAACACCATATATTTT. The chain carries TRBV5-1 and TRBJ1-3; D might be TRBD1 (6 bases). CDR3 length: 15 amino acids. Germline values: CDR1 SGHRS, CDR2 YFSETQ. Trimming left V 5 bases short and J 2 bases short, with 14 bases between.

DNA of the CDR3: TGTGCCAGCAGCCGCGGGGGGGGCCGTAATAGCAATCAGCCCCAGCATTTT. Protein: CASSRGGGRNSNQPQHF. This chain joins TRBV7-2 and TRBJ1-5, with D tentatively TRBD1 (6 bases). Germline assignment: CDR1 SGHTA and CDR2 FQGNSA. This CDR3 contains 17 residues. The V end was cut by 5 bases, the J end by 0 bases, with 17 bases between.

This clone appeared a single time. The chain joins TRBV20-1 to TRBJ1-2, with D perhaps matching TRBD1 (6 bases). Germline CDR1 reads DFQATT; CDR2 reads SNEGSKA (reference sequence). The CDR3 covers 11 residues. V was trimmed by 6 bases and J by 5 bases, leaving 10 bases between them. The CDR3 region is CSAGAGYGYTF. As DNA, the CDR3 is TGCAGTGCGGGGGCTGGGTATGGCTACACCTTC.

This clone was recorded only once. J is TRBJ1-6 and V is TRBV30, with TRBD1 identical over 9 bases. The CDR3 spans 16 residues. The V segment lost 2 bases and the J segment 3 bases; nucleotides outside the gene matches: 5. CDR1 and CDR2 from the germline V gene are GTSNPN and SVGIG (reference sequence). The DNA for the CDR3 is TGTGCCTGGAGTTCAACAGGGGGCTTCTATAATTCACCCCTCCACTTT. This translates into CAWSSTGGFYNSPLHF.

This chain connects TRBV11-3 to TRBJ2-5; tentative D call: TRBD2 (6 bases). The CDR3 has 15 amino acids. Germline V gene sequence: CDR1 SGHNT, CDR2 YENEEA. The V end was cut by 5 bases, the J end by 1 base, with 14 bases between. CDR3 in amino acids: CASSEAGRSQETQYF. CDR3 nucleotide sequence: TGTGCCAGCAGCGAAGCAGGGAGGTCCCAAGAGACCCAGTACTTC.

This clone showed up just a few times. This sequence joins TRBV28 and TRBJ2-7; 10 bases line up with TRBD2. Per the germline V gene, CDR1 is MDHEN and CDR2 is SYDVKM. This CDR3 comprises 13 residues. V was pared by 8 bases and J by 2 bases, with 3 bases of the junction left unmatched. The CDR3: CASALAGAYEQYF. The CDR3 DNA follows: TGTGCCAGCGCCCTAGCGGGGGCCTACGAGCAGTACTTC.

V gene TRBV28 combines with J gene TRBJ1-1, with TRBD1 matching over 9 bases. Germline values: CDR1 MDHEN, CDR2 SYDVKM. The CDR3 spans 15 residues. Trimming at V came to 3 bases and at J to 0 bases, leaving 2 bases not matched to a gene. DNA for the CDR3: TGTGCCAGCAGTTTGGGGGACAGGGTGAACACTGAAGCTTTCTTT. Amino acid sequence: CASSLGDRVNTEAFF.